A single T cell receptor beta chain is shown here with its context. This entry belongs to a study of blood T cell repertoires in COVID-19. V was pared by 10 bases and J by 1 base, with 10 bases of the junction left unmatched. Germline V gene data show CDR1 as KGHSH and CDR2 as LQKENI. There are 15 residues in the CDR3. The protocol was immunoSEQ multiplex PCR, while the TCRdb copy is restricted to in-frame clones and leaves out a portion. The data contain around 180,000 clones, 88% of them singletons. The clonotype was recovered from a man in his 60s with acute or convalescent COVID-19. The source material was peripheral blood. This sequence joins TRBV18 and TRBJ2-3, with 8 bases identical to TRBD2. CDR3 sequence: CATKALAGGTDTQYF. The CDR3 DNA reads TGTGCCACCAAGGCCCTAGCGGGCGGCACAGATACGCAGTATTTT.